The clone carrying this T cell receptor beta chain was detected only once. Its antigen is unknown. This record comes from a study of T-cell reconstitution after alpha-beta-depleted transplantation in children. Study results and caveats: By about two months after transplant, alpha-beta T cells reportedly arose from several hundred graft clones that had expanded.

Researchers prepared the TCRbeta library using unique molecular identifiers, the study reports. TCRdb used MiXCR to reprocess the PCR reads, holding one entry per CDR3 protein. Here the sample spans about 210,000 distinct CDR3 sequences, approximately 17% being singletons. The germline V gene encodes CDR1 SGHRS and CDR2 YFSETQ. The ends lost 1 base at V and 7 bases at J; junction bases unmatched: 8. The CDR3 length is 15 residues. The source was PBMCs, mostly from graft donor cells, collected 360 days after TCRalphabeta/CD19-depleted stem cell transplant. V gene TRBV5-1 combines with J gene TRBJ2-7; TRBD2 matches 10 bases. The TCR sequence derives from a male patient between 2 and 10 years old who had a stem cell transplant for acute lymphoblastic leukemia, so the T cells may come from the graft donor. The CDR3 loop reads CASSLPSGGASEQYF. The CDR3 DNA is TGCGCCAGCAGCTTGCCGAGCGGGGGGGCGAGTGAGCAGTACTTC.